The 24 T cell receptor beta chains in this list originate from one sample, sequenced in a study of T cells in Graves' hyperthyroidism and ophthalmopathy. TCR beta CDR3 regions were amplified from RNA transcripts. Initially, a first-round RT-PCR of the TCR CDR3 employed the HTBI primer set. TCRdb reprocessed the multiplex PCR reads via MiXCR and lists one record per CDR3 protein. The table shows 750,000 to 950,000 distinct CDR3 sequences, with around 38% occurring only once. Sequenced input: blood. The receptor set was obtained from a man aged 18-30 years with Graves' hyperthyroidism.

This clonotype was counted only a few times. V and J are TRBV9 and TRBJ2-2; D is perhaps TRBD2 (6 bases). The germline gives CDR1 SGDLS, CDR2 YYNGEE. The ends were cut back, 3 bases at V and 1 base at J, with 13 bases in the middle. The CDR3 sequence is 16 residues long. For the CDR3, the DNA is TGTGCCAGCAGCGCCCCCCTAGCGCTGAACACCGGGGAGCTGTTTTTT. The encoded protein is CASSAPLALNTGELFF.

This chain links TRBV9 with TRBJ1-2, with D perhaps TRBD1 (5 bases). The CDR3 extends over 16 amino acids. Germline values: CDR1 SGDLS, CDR2 YYNGEE. Trimming removed 2 bases from V and 12 bases from J, with 26 bases in between. Here the CDR3 reads CASSVETDTHDSGNTF. CDR3 bases: TGTGCCAGCAGCGTTGAAACGGACACCCATGACTCTGGAAACACCTTC.

CDR3 nucleotide sequence: TGTGCCAGCTCCCTAACGCAGGAGGGGGCTCCTTTCTTT. As protein: CASSLTQEGAPFF. V gene TRBV18 combines with J gene TRBJ1-1, with TRBD1 matching over 7 bases. The CDR3 contains 13 residues. After removal of 6 bases from V and 12 bases from J, the junction contained 13 bases not matched to a gene. Per germline, CDR1 KGHSH and CDR2 LQKENI.

Only a few counts were recorded for this clonotype. This rearrangement joins TRBV19 to TRBJ2-2, with 7 bases fitting TRBD1. CDR1 and CDR2 from the germline V gene are LNHDA and SQIVND (reference sequence). The CDR3 covers 15 residues. The J segment lost 2 bases and the V segment lost 3 bases, leaving 3 bases of the junction unmatched. The CDR3 DNA reads as TGTGCCAGTAGTATGGGGACAGTCAACACCGGGGAGCTGTTTTTT. This codes for CASSMGTVNTGELFF.

This clonotype was picked up many times. This chain uses TRBV5-1 with TRBJ1-1, with 7 bases lining up with TRBD1. The CDR3 contains 14 residues. Germline CDR1 and CDR2: SGHRS and YFSETQ. V lost 4 bases to trimming and J lost 3 bases; unmatched junction nucleotides: 6. The CDR3 DNA is TGCGCCAGCAGCCGCCGCAGGGGGGACACTGAAGCTTTCTTT. Its translation: CASSRRRGDTEAFF.

The rearrangement links TRBV5-4 to TRBJ1-1; TRBD1 matches 7 bases. V trimming: 5 bases; J trimming: 4 bases; junction bases outside the gene matches: 8. CDR1 is SGHNT and CDR2 is YYREEE in the germline V gene (reference sequence). This CDR3 is built from 14 residues. CDR3 loop: CASRSTGTLTEAFF. In nucleotides, the CDR3 is TGTGCCAGCAGATCGACAGGGACCCTCACTGAAGCTTTCTTT.

The chain joins TRBV6-1 to TRBJ1-1; no reliable D call. Germline-derived CDR1 and CDR2 are MNHNS and SASEGT. This CDR3 comprises 12 residues. V was shortened by 7 bases and J by 4 bases, with 10 bases between the two germline ends. CDR3 residues: CASKADPTEAFF. CDR3 DNA sequence: TGTGCCAGCAAGGCTGATCCCACTGAAGCTTTCTTT.

The chain is built from TRBV5-1 and TRBJ2-7; 8 bases line up with TRBD2. The CDR3 consists of 15 residues. The germline gives CDR1 SGHRS, CDR2 YFSETQ. V was pared by 3 bases and J by 4 bases, with 9 bases of the junction left unmatched. The DNA of the CDR3 is TGCGCCAGCAGCTCCCCCGGGACTAGTTCTTACGAGCAGTACTTC. This translates into CASSSPGTSSYEQYF.

CDR3 in amino acids: CATSRGSRTDTDTQYF. The CDR3 coding sequence is TGTGCCACCAGCAGAGGATCGAGGACCGACACAGATACGCAGTATTTT. The rearrangement joins TRBV15 to TRBJ2-3; D is unresolved. The CDR3 is made up of 16 amino acids. CDR1 LNHNV and CDR2 YYDKDF come from the germline V gene (reference sequence). Trimming stripped 1 base from V and 2 bases from J, with 13 bases between.

This clonotype was seen at least ten times. J is TRBJ2-7 and V is TRBV10-3; D is uncertain. The CDR3 totals 15 residues. Between the trimmed V and J ends, which lost 5 bases and 0 bases, there was a span of 14 bases. From germline, CDR1 is ENHRY and CDR2 SYGVKD. The CDR3 here is CAISTNSVHSYEQYF. The CDR3 nucleotides are TGTGCCATCAGTACCAACAGTGTGCACTCCTACGAGCAGTACTTC.

This clonotype came up many times. This chain links TRBV9 with TRBJ1-1, with D possibly TRBD1 on 5 matching bases. The CDR3 is 15 amino acids. Germline V gene data show CDR1 as SGDLS and CDR2 as YYNGEE. Deletions cut 4 bases from V and 0 bases from J, with 13 bases between. This CDR3 reads CASSRPGTMNTEAFF. CDR3 coding DNA: TGTGCCAGCAGCCGACCGGGGACGATGAACACTGAAGCTTTCTTT.

In this sample, this clonotype turned up a few times. J is TRBJ2-5 and V is TRBV7-9; D could derive from TRBD1 or TRBD2 (6 bases each). Trimming removed 6 bases from V and 1 base from J, with 15 bases in between. CDR1 is SEHNR and CDR2 is FQNEAQ in the germline V gene (reference sequence). The CDR3 runs 15 residues. CDR3 amino acids: CASSPAGGLQETQYF. The CDR3 region has the DNA TGTGCCAGCAGTCCGGCCGGGGGCCTCCAAGAGACCCAGTACTTC.

This chain uses TRBV14 with TRBJ1-6; D uncertain. This CDR3 is 16 amino acids long. Trimming took off 0 bases at V and 0 bases at J, with 6 bases between the two ends. Germline V lookup: CDR1 SGHDN, CDR2 FVKESK. The CDR3 DNA reads TGTGCCAGCAGCCAAGATACGGACTCCTATAATTCACCCCTCCACTTT. It translates to CASSQDTDSYNSPLHF. Full variable domain (rest looked up from reference TRBV14 and TRBJ1-6): EAGVTQFPSHSVIEKGQTVTLRCDPISGHDNLYWYRRVMGKEIKFLLHFVKESKQDESGMPNNRFLAERTGGTYSTLKVQPAELEDSGVYFCASSQDTDSYNSPLHFGNGTRLTVT.

Concerning this clonotype itself: Relative to the germline gene, one junction end is altered; a read error may explain this. V gene TRBV4-3 combines with J gene TRBJ2-5; D is unresolved. Germline V gene lookup returns CDR1 LGHNA and CDR2 YSLEER. The length of the CDR3 is 9 residues. CDR3 sequence reads: CASSQDRNF. The CDR3 bases are TGCGCCAGCAGCCAAGATCGGAACTTC.

The table lists this clonotype with many counts. This chain joins TRBV29-1 and TRBJ1-3, with 8 bases fitting TRBD1. CDR3 length: 14 amino acids. Per the germline V gene, CDR1 is SQVTM and CDR2 is ANQGSEA. Trimming removed 5 bases from V and 4 bases from J; junction bases left unmatched: 7. For the CDR3, the DNA is TGCAGCGTTCAGACAGGGGATCCAGGAAACACCATATATTTT. Translated: CSVQTGDPGNTIYF.

The chain recombines TRBV2 with TRBJ2-2; 7 nucleotides agree with TRBD1. CDR3 size: 13 residues. The V segment lost 7 bases and the J segment 6 bases; nucleotides outside the gene matches: 5. CDR1 is SNHLY, CDR2 FYNNEI, per germline. In DNA form, the CDR3 reads TGTGCCAGCATTGGGACAGATTCCGGGGAGCTGTTTTTT. It is translated as CASIGTDSGELFF.

There are a few counts of this clonotype. The V call is TRBV7-3, the J call TRBJ2-2; no clear D gene. Germline-derived CDR1 and CDR2 are SGHTA and FQGTGA. Between the trimmed V and J ends, which lost 1 base and 4 bases, there was a span of 7 bases. CDR3 size: 14 residues. CDR3 DNA: TGTGCCAGCAGCTTAAATACAGCCACCGGGGAGCTGTTTTTT. It is translated as CASSLNTATGELFF.

This clonotype was seen a handful of times. As DNA, the CDR3 is TGTGCCAGCAGCCCGCCGGAGCACCTCCAAGAGACCCAGTACTTC. It translates to CASSPPEHLQETQYF. The gene calls are TRBV11-2 and TRBJ2-5; the D is unclear. The V end was cut by 5 bases, the J end by 1 base, with 14 bases between. CDR1 is SGHAT, CDR2 FQNNGV, per germline. This CDR3 comprises 15 residues.

The table lists this clonotype with a few counts. The rearrangement joins TRBV7-3 to TRBJ2-2; 7 nucleotides line up with TRBD2. The V gene end was trimmed by 4 bases and the J gene end by 7 bases; junction bases not matched to a gene: 3. Germline V gives CDR1 SGHTA, CDR2 FQGTGA. The CDR3 totals 13 residues. CDR3 coding DNA: TGTGCCAGCAGCTCCTGGGGGGGCGGGGAGCTGTTTTTT. Translation gives CASSSWGGGELFF.

The J gene is TRBJ2-5, the V gene TRBV11-2; D tentatively reads TRBD1 or TRBD2 (6 bases each). This CDR3 is built from 16 residues. CDR1 and CDR2 from the germline V gene are SGHAT and FQNNGV. The V and J ends lost 4 bases and 9 bases respectively, with 24 bases between them. The CDR3 spells CASSSPRGNLRGAQYF. The CDR3 DNA reads TGTGCCAGCAGCTCTCCTCGGGGGAATCTGAGGGGGGCCCAGTACTTC. Filled out from reference TRBV11-2 and TRBJ2-5, the complete variable domain reads EAGVAQSPRYKIIEKRQSVAFWCNPISGHATLYWYQQILGQGPKLLIQFQNNGVVDDSQLPKDRFSAERLKGVDSTLKIQPAKLEDSAVYLCASSSPRGNLRGAQYFGPGTRLLVL.

This clonotype appeared a few times. V usage is TRBV6-1 and J usage is TRBJ2-7; the match to TRBD1 covers 9 bases. The CDR3 consists of 15 residues. V lost 1 base and J lost 3; bases outside the gene matches: 4. Looked up from germline, CDR1 is MNHNS and CDR2 is SASEGT. The CDR3, as DNA: TGTGCCAGCAGTGAAGAGGGGACAGGGATCTACGAGCAGTACTTC. This codes for CASSEEGTGIYEQYF.

In this sample, this clonotype turned up a few times. J is TRBJ2-7 and V is TRBV12-3 or TRBV12-4; no reliable D call. Trimming stripped 5 bases from V and 6 bases from J, with 17 bases between. CDR3 length: 14 amino acids. In nucleotides, the CDR3 is TGTGCCAGCAGTCCCTCCGATGGAAAGGGCGAGCAGTACTTC. It translates to CASSPSDGKGEQYF.

The V and J genes are TRBV5-4 and TRBJ1-2; TRBD1 aligns across 8 bases. This CDR3 is built from 17 residues. The V and J ends lost 0 bases and 4 bases, in that order; junction bases with no gene match: 11. Germline loops: CDR1 SGHNT, CDR2 YYREEE (reference sequence). CDR3: CASSLAPGTGRSYGYTF. For the CDR3, the DNA is TGTGCCAGCAGCTTGGCCCCCGGGACAGGACGATCCTATGGCTACACCTTC.

The J gene is TRBJ2-7, the V gene TRBV7-6; 10 bases are a match to TRBD1. CDR3 size: 14 residues. V dropped 5 bases and J dropped 7; count of bases not matched to a gene: 8. CDR1 and CDR2 from the germline V gene are SGHVS and FNYEAQ. The CDR3 DNA follows: TGTGCCAGCAGCATCGACAGGGGGCGGGGGGAGCAGTACTTC. Its translation is CASSIDRGRGEQYF.